This T cell receptor beta chain was identified in a study of OX40 agonist ivuxolimab in advanced cancers. Germline loops: CDR1 MDHEN, CDR2 SYDVKM. The V segment lost 7 bases and the J segment 2 bases; nucleotides outside the gene matches: 0. The CDR3 spans 13 residues. Only in-frame clones appear in the TCRdb table, and some are missing; sequencing was by immunoSEQ multiplex PCR. The data hold 53,000 or so clones, with around 77% observed a single time. The sequence was obtained from an adult with an advanced solid tumor such as melanoma, head and neck, liver or kidney cancer. This chain links TRBV28 with TRBJ1-4, with 8 nucleotides matching TRBD1. Sample: CD4+ or CD8+ T cells sorted from blood, taken in a trial of the OX40 agonist ivuxolimab. CDR3 sequence reads: CASNRGTNEKLFF. The DNA for the CDR3 is TGTGCCAGCAACAGGGGGACTAATGAAAAACTGTTTTTT.